Presented here are 11 T cell receptor beta chains from one specimen sequenced in a study of response to subunit inactivated influenza vaccine. MiXCR, applied by TCRdb to the RT-PCR reads, yields one record per CDR3 protein. The sample lists 560,000 or so distinct CDR3 sequences; about 8% were seen once. The sample in question was PBMCs from blood, obtained around 25 months after vaccination. These receptors were taken from a man between 45 and 75 years old who received an inactivated influenza vaccine.

This clonotype has ten or more counts. This chain links TRBV6-2 or TRBV6-3 with TRBJ2-3, with D unclear. V was pared by 4 bases and J by 6 bases, with 14 bases between. Germline loops: CDR1 MNHEY, CDR2 SVGEGT. The CDR3 totals 14 residues. CDR3 sequence: CASSWRRTTDTQYF. The DNA of the CDR3 is TGTGCCAGCAGTTGGCGCCGGACGACGGATACGCAGTATTTT.

The chain joins TRBV20-1 to TRBJ2-7; 12 bases are shared with TRBD2. The J segment lost 5 bases and the V segment lost 6 bases, leaving 8 bases of the junction unmatched. Germline V CDR1 and CDR2: DFQATT, SNEGSKA (reference sequence). The CDR3 runs to 14 residues. CDR3 protein: CSAPRTSGTNEQYF. The CDR3 DNA is TGCAGTGCACCGAGGACTAGCGGGACTAACGAGCAGTACTTC.

The chain joins TRBV5-1 to TRBJ1-1; TRBD1 matches 8 bases. This CDR3 region has 13 residues. The germline gives CDR1 SGHRS, CDR2 YFSETQ. Germline trimming cut 4 bases from V and 4 bases from J; bases unmatched to any gene: 3. In nucleotides, the CDR3 is TGCGCCAGCAGCGAAACAGGGGGCACTGAAGCTTTCTTT. Translated: CASSETGGTEAFF.

The chain uses TRBV11-2 and TRBJ1-6, with 7 bases identical to TRBD1. There are 17 residues in the CDR3. The germline V gene encodes CDR1 SGHAT and CDR2 FQNNGV. The junction had 12 bases not matched to a gene; V was cut back by 5 bases and J by 5 bases. The CDR3 sequence: CASSLRPTGTDNSPLHF. Here the CDR3 DNA reads TGTGCCAGCAGCCTTAGACCGACAGGGACCGATAATTCACCCCTCCACTTT.

This clonotype was seen many times. The chain links TRBV2 to TRBJ2-2; D uncertain. The CDR3 is made up of 13 amino acids. Germline V gene lookup returns CDR1 SNHLY and CDR2 FYNNEI. Between the trimmed V and J ends, which lost 0 bases and 4 bases, there was a span of 3 bases. The CDR3 DNA is TGTGCCAGCAGTGAAGCATTCACCGGGGAGCTGTTTTTT. Residues: CASSEAFTGELFF.

The table lists this clonotype with a few counts. The V call is TRBV2, the J call TRBJ2-2; tentatively, D is TRBD1 or TRBD2 (5 bases each). Germline V gives CDR1 SNHLY, CDR2 FYNNEI. The CDR3 loop spans 15 amino acids. Trimming cost V 10 bases and J 6 bases, with 21 bases left between them. The DNA for the CDR3 is TGTGCCACCCCTATGAGGGGAACCAAGCCCGGGGAGCTGTTTTTT. Translated, it gives CATPMRGTKPGELFF.

This clonotype was picked up a small number of times. The chain combines TRBV6-1 with TRBJ1-1; no definite D call. The germline gives CDR1 MNHNS, CDR2 SASEGT. This CDR3 has 13 residues. V lost 10 bases to trimming and J lost 6 bases, with 18 bases between them. The CDR3 nucleotides are TGTGCCACCAGGCAAGTCGGGGAGGCTGAAGCTTTCTTT. Translated: CATRQVGEAEAFF.

J is TRBJ1-2 and V is TRBV7-6; 7 bases agree with TRBD1. From germline, CDR1 is SGHVS and CDR2 FNYEAQ. The CDR3 loop spans 13 amino acids. Trimming took 5 bases from V and 9 from J; bases not matched to a gene: 9. The CDR3 sequence: CASSPRQGGSYTF. In nucleotides, the CDR3 is TGTGCCAGCAGCCCCAGACAGGGTGGGAGCTACACCTTC.

V and J are TRBV12-3 or TRBV12-4 and TRBJ2-1; D tentatively reads TRBD1 or TRBD2 (5 bases each). The CDR3 covers 14 residues. V lost 5 bases and J 6 bases, leaving 14 bases between the germline ends. This CDR3 reads CASSLWGTGNEQFF. The CDR3 nucleotides are TGTGCCAGCAGTCTCTGGGGGACCGGCAATGAGCAGTTCTTC.

The table lists this clonotype with many counts. The CDR3 spells CASSEGTANQPQHF. In DNA, the CDR3 is TGCGCCAGCAGCGAAGGGACAGCTAATCAGCCCCAGCATTTT. This sequence joins TRBV5-1 and TRBJ1-5; 7 nucleotides match TRBD1. Looked up from germline, CDR1 is SGHRS and CDR2 is YFSETQ. V gave up 4 bases and J gave up 4 bases; unmatched junction bases: 5. This CDR3 spans 14 amino acids.

This clonotype was recorded many times. The chain combines TRBV12-3 or TRBV12-4 with TRBJ1-5; D uncertain. Trimming took 6 bases from V and 3 from J, leaving 12 bases between them. This CDR3 is built from 14 residues. The CDR3 DNA sequence: TGTGCCAGCAGCCTCCGGGAGTTCAATCAGCCCCAGCATTTT. Translation gives CASSLREFNQPQHF.